These T cell receptor beta chains were read from a single sample in a study of blood T cell repertoires in COVID-19. The data were produced by immunoSEQ multiplex PCR, yet TCRdb's version contains in-frame clones alone and is incomplete. This sample has a few hundred thousand clones; approximately 83% occur once, and the top ten carry roughly 2.1%. Sequencing was carried out using peripheral blood. The receptors stem from a woman under 40 who had recovered from COVID-19. The CDR3 runs from the conserved cysteine through the conserved F or W. D genes are given only for firm matches. Not all rows give a size; the values are once, few, many and, for expanded clones, a class.

D gene	clone size	J gene	V gene	CDR3 protein	CDR3 DNA
-	-	TRBJ1-1	TRBV3-1/TRBV3-2	CASSRGTNTEAFF	TGTGCCAGCAGCAGGGGGACGAACACTGAAGCTTTCTTT
TRBD2	-	TRBJ2-3	TRBV7-2	CASSPRLAGGTNTQYF	TGTGCCAGCAGCCCCCGACTAGCGGGGGGGACCAATACGCAGTATTTT
TRBD1	-	TRBJ1-1	TRBV5-4	CASSPQGANTEAFF	TGTGCCAGCAGCCCCCAGGGGGCGAACACTGAAGCTTTCTTT
-	-	TRBJ1-5	TRBV4-1	CASSQEGGLRQPQHF	TGCGCCAGCAGCCAAGAGGGGGGATTGCGTCAGCCCCAGCATTTT
-	-	TRBJ2-1	TRBV27	CASSPLGGRELNNEQFF	TGTGCCAGCAGTCCCCTCGGGGGGCGGGAGCTGAACAATGAGCAGTTCTTC
-	-	TRBJ1-5	TRBV5-6	CASSFVGGPQHF	TGTGCCAGCAGCTTCGTCGGGGGGCCCCAGCATTTT
TRBD1	-	TRBJ1-5	TRBV12-3/TRBV12-4	CASRDRADQPQHF	TGTGCCAGCCGGGACAGGGCGGATCAGCCCCAGCATTTT
-	-	TRBJ1-2	TRBV5-4	CASSLKELGYGYTF	TGTGCCAGCAGCTTGAAGGAGCTGGGCTATGGCTACACCTTC
TRBD2	-	TRBJ2-5	TRBV7-9	CASSLATSGQETQYF	TGTGCCAGCAGCTTAGCAACTAGCGGGCAAGAGACCCAGTACTTC
-	-	TRBJ2-5	TRBV30	CAWRLAATSGTQYF	TGTGCCTGGAGGTTGGCAGCAACTTCGGGGACCCAGTACTTC
TRBD1	-	TRBJ1-2	TRBV3-1/TRBV3-2	CASSRTGQGPPAGTF	TGTGCCAGCAGCCGCACCGGACAGGGGCCACCAGCGGGCACCTTC
-	-	TRBJ2-7	TRBV27	CASSKQGVGEQYF	TGTGCCAGCTCGAAACAGGGAGTGGGCGAGCAGTACTTC
TRBD1	-	TRBJ1-4	TRBV3-1/TRBV3-2	CASIPLETGSWKLFF	TGTGCCAGCATCCCCCTCGAGACAGGGTCATGGAAACTGTTTTTT
-	-	TRBJ2-7	TRBV19	CASSIPRADEQYF	TGTGCCAGTAGTATACCCAGGGCTGACGAGCAGTACTTC
TRBD2	-	TRBJ2-1	TRBV3-1/TRBV3-2	CASSQEGTTYNEQFF	TGTGCCAGCAGCCAAGAAGGGACTACCTACAATGAGCAGTTCTTC
-	-	TRBJ2-7	TRBV6-2/TRBV6-3	CASTPSETMNYEQYF	TGTGCCAGCACCCCGAGCGAGACGATGAACTACGAGCAGTACTTC
TRBD2	-	TRBJ2-1	TRBV5-4	CANTSGTLALCQFF	TGTGCCAACACTAGCGGAACCCTCGCTTTGTGTCAGTTCTTC
-	-	TRBJ1-2	TRBV2	CATGGWDGYTF	TGTGCCACGGGGGGCTGGGACGGCTACACCTTC
-	-	TRBJ2-7	TRBV4-1	CASSRQDYYEQYF	TGCGCCAGCAGCCGCCAGGACTACTACGAGCAGTACTTC
-	-	TRBJ1-1	TRBV6-5	CASSYSAGVTEAFF	TGTGCCAGCAGTTACTCGGCAGGGGTGACTGAAGCTTTCTTT
-	-	TRBJ1-5	TRBV3-1/TRBV3-2	CASSQAATFNQPQHF	TGTGCCAGCAGCCAAGCCGCTACCTTTAATCAGCCCCAGCATTTT
-	once	TRBJ2-7	TRBV7-8	CASSLVYYETEQYF	TGTGCCAGCAGCTTAGTCTACTACGAAACGGAGCAGTACTTC
TRBD1	-	TRBJ2-1	TRBV5-4	CASSPGTASYNEQFF	TGTGCCAGCAGCCCTGGGACAGCCTCCTACAATGAGCAGTTCTTC
TRBD1	-	TRBJ1-1	TRBV5-5	CASSTGVNTEAFF	TGTGCCAGCAGCACAGGGGTGAACACTGAAGCTTTCTTT
-	few	TRBJ1-2	TRBV15	CATSTSNYGYTF	TGTGCCACCAGCACGTCTAACTATGGCTACACCTTC
-	-	TRBJ2-7	TRBV7-9	CASSLAWAGKGEQYF	TGTGCCAGCAGCTTAGCGTGGGCAGGGAAAGGCGAGCAGTACTTC
TRBD2	once	TRBJ2-2	TRBV11-3	CASKTSGGENTGELFF	TGTGCCAGCAAAACTAGCGGGGGTGAGAACACCGGGGAGCTGTTTTTT
TRBD1	-	TRBJ2-7	TRBV13	CASRPRTGVGEQYF	TGTGCCAGCAGACCTCGGACAGGGGTCGGGGAGCAGTACTTC
TRBD2	-	TRBJ2-1	TRBV6-1	CASRQLAGDEQFF	TGTGCCAGCAGGCAACTAGCGGGAGATGAGCAGTTCTTC
-	-	TRBJ1-3	TRBV7-9	CASSLDRAGNTIYF	TGTGCCAGCAGCTTAGACAGGGCTGGAAACACCATATATTTT
TRBD2	-	TRBJ2-1	TRBV6-5	CASSYDPAGGTDEQFF	TGTGCCAGCAGTTACGACCCTGCGGGAGGGACGGATGAGCAGTTCTTC
-	-	TRBJ1-2	TRBV4-2	CASRQDADISKGGYTF	TGTGCCAGCAGACAGGATGCGGATATTAGTAAGGGTGGCTACACCTTC
TRBD1	-	TRBJ1-1	TRBV4-1	CASSPQQGGPEAFF	TGCGCCAGCAGCCCCCAACAGGGGGGTCCTGAAGCTTTCTTT
TRBD1	-	TRBJ2-7	TRBV6-1	CASSETGERQYF	TGTGCCAGCAGTGAAACAGGGGAACGGCAGTACTTC
-	-	TRBJ1-2	TRBV20-1	CSASNRGGDYGYTF	TGCAGTGCTAGTAATAGAGGGGGAGACTATGGCTACACCTTC
TRBD2	-	TRBJ2-1	TRBV9	CASSVTRTSGGVNEQFF	TGTGCCAGCAGCGTTACCCGGACTAGCGGGGGGGTCAATGAGCAGTTCTTC